The rows below give T cell receptor beta chains drawn from one sample of a study of metastatic and nonmetastatic thyroid tumors. TCRdb reanalyzed the PCR reads with MiXCR. The data contain about 14,000 clones, approximately 31% of them seen just once; the ten biggest clones take up around 21%. Sequencing input: tumor tissue. These receptors were collected from a female donor with papillary thyroid cancer or a benign thyroid nodule (not recorded which). Some clones in this sample may be carry-over from other donors' samples. Both conserved end residues are part of each CDR3. Each record gives: clone size, J gene, V gene, D gene, CDR3 DNA, CDR3 protein. A D gene is named only where the DNA matches it firmly. The size field is filled for only some rows; it gives once, few, many or a size class.

clone_size: medium-sized
j_call: TRBJ2-7
v_call: TRBV6-5
d_call: TRBD1
cdr3_nt: TGTGCCAGCAGTTACCCCCCAGGGGGAGTTGCCTACGAGCAGTACTTC
cdr3_aa: CASSYPPGGVAYEQYF

clone_size: medium-sized
j_call: TRBJ2-1
v_call: TRBV24-1
d_call: .
cdr3_nt: TGTGCCACCAGTGACTCTTTTGGCAGGAGTACCTACAATGAGCAGTTCTTC
cdr3_aa: CATSDSFGRSTYNEQFF

clone_size: .
j_call: TRBJ1-2
v_call: TRBV27
d_call: .
cdr3_nt: TGTGCCAGCAGTTTATTGGGGGGGTTGAACTATGGCTACACCTTC
cdr3_aa: CASSLLGGLNYGYTF

clone_size: .
j_call: TRBJ1-1
v_call: TRBV4-1
d_call: .
cdr3_nt: TGCGCCAGCAGCCAAGATGGGGGGGGATGGACTGAAGCTTTCTTT
cdr3_aa: CASSQDGGGWTEAFF

clone_size: once
j_call: TRBJ2-5
v_call: TRBV20-1
d_call: TRBD1
cdr3_nt: TGCAGTGCTACCCTGGACAGGGAAGAGACCCAGTACTTC
cdr3_aa: CSATLDREETQYF

clone_size: .
j_call: TRBJ2-7
v_call: TRBV27
d_call: .
cdr3_nt: TGTGCCAGCAGTCTTCTCGGGGCCAGCAGTGAGCAGTACTTC
cdr3_aa: CASSLLGASSEQYF

clone_size: .
j_call: TRBJ2-5
v_call: TRBV4-1
d_call: TRBD2
cdr3_nt: TGCGCCAGCAGCGGGGCGGGGGGGCTACAAGAGACCCAGTACTTC
cdr3_aa: CASSGAGGLQETQYF

clone_size: .
j_call: TRBJ2-7
v_call: TRBV6-1
d_call: TRBD2
cdr3_nt: TGTGCCAGCAGTGAAGGGACTAGCGGGAGGGATATTTCCTACGAGCAGTACTTC
cdr3_aa: CASSEGTSGRDISYEQYF

clone_size: medium-sized
j_call: TRBJ2-7
v_call: TRBV5-1
d_call: TRBD2
cdr3_nt: TGCGCCAGCGCAACCTGGACTAGCGGGAGTAGCTACGAGCAGTACTTC
cdr3_aa: CASATWTSGSSYEQYF

clone_size: many
j_call: TRBJ2-7
v_call: TRBV7-6
d_call: TRBD1
cdr3_nt: TGTGCCAGCAGCACTGGACAGGGGGCCGACTACGAGCAGTACTTC
cdr3_aa: CASSTGQGADYEQYF

clone_size: .
j_call: TRBJ2-2
v_call: TRBV19
d_call: TRBD2
cdr3_nt: TGTGCCAGTAGTATCACTAGCGGGAGTTTCTACACCGGGGAGCTGTTTTTT
cdr3_aa: CASSITSGSFYTGELFF

clone_size: many
j_call: TRBJ2-1
v_call: TRBV20-1
d_call: TRBD2
cdr3_nt: TGCAGTGCTAGGGGGCGGGAGGACTACAATGAGCAGTTCTTC
cdr3_aa: CSARGREDYNEQFF

clone_size: .
j_call: TRBJ2-1
v_call: TRBV11-2
d_call: .
cdr3_nt: TGTGCCAGCAGCTTATTTTGGGCGGGGGCTGGAAATGAGCAGTTCTTC
cdr3_aa: CASSLFWAGAGNEQFF

clone_size: many
j_call: TRBJ1-4
v_call: TRBV4-3
d_call: .
cdr3_nt: TGCGCCAGCAGCCAAGAGGTCCAGGGACGAGAGGAAAAACTGTTTTTT
cdr3_aa: CASSQEVQGREEKLFF

clone_size: many
j_call: TRBJ1-2
v_call: TRBV4-3
d_call: .
cdr3_nt: TGCGCCAGCAGCCAAGAATTCACTTCGGGTAGGAATTATGGCTACACCTTC
cdr3_aa: CASSQEFTSGRNYGYTF

clone_size: many
j_call: TRBJ2-6
v_call: TRBV6-5
d_call: TRBD1
cdr3_nt: TGTGCCAGCAGTTACTCTACAGCAGGGGGCGCTTCTGGGGCCAACGTCCTGACTTTC
cdr3_aa: CASSYSTAGGASGANVLTF

clone_size: medium-sized
j_call: TRBJ2-1
v_call: TRBV6-1
d_call: TRBD1
cdr3_nt: TGTGCCAGCAGTGAAGTGCTACGGACAGGAAACTACAATGAGCAGTTCTTC
cdr3_aa: CASSEVLRTGNYNEQFF

clone_size: .
j_call: TRBJ1-6
v_call: TRBV27
d_call: TRBD1
cdr3_nt: TGTTCCAGCAGTTTATTCGGACAGGGAGTTTCACCCCTCCACTTT
cdr3_aa: CSSSLFGQGVSPLHF